The rows below give T cell receptor beta chains drawn from one sample of a study of blood T cell repertoires in COVID-19. Using immunoSEQ multiplex PCR, the repertoire was profiled, and TCRdb retains in-frame clones only, with some absent. The data hold 100,000 to 150,000 clones, with 65% to 90% observed a single time. Specimen: peripheral blood. These TCRs come from an elderly woman with acute or convalescent COVID-19. CDR3s include the opening cysteine and the closing phenylalanine or tryptophan. The D gene is left open where the match is weak. The listing skips clone size in some rows; elsewhere it reads once, few, many or a size class.

V: TRBV5-1; length: 12; size: once; D: NA; J: TRBJ2-7; CDR3: CASSLVSYEQYF; DNA: TGCGCCAGCAGCTTGGTATCCTACGAGCAGTACTTC
V: TRBV7-2; length: 16; size: NA; D: TRBD2; J: TRBJ2-3; CDR3: CASSLGISGAGDTQYF; DNA: TGTGCCAGCAGCTTAGGAATTAGCGGGGCGGGAGATACGCAGTATTTT
V: TRBV9; length: 15; size: NA; D: NA; J: TRBJ2-1; CDR3: CASSKGFGSYNEQFF; DNA: TGTGCCAGCAGCAAAGGTTTCGGGTCCTACAATGAGCAGTTCTTC
V: TRBV5-5; length: 15; size: once; D: TRBD1; J: TRBJ2-3; CDR3: CASSLVGTGGDTQYF; DNA: TGTGCCAGCAGCTTGGTAGGGACAGGGGGAGATACGCAGTATTTT
V: TRBV7-9; length: 16; size: NA; D: NA; J: TRBJ1-2; CDR3: CASSRRTGSLNYGYTF; DNA: TGTGCCAGCAGCCGCCGAACCGGGAGCCTTAACTATGGCTACACCTTC
V: TRBV5-1; length: 15; size: NA; D: TRBD1; J: TRBJ1-1; CDR3: CASRREKGGGTEAFF; DNA: TGCGCCAGCAGACGCGAAAAAGGGGGCGGCACTGAAGCTTTCTTT
V: TRBV5-4; length: 14; size: NA; D: NA; J: TRBJ2-7; CDR3: CASSLEVATDEQYF; DNA: TGTGCCAGCAGCTTGGAGGTCGCGACAGACGAGCAGTACTTC
V: TRBV3-1/TRBV3-2; length: 12; size: NA; D: NA; J: TRBJ1-6; CDR3: CASSRENSPLHF; DNA: TGTGCCAGCAGCCGCGAGAATTCACCCCTCCACTTT
V: TRBV5-1; length: 11; size: once; D: NA; J: TRBJ1-1; CDR3: CASSRGAGAFF; DNA: TGCGCCAGCAGTCGAGGCGCGGGAGCTTTCTTT
V: TRBV5-1; length: 14; size: NA; D: NA; J: TRBJ2-2; CDR3: CASSLGQNTGELFF; DNA: TGCGCCAGCAGCTTAGGACAAAACACCGGGGAGCTGTTTTTT
V: TRBV28; length: 13; size: NA; D: NA; J: TRBJ1-2; CDR3: CASSFSSRYGYTF; DNA: TGTGCCAGCAGTTTTAGCAGCCGCTATGGCTACACCTTC
V: TRBV19; length: 11; size: NA; D: NA; J: TRBJ2-1; CDR3: CASSQRREQFF; DNA: TGTGCCAGTTCCCAGAGGCGGGAGCAGTTCTTC
V: TRBV5-8; length: 13; size: NA; D: NA; J: TRBJ1-1; CDR3: CASSRGSYPEAFF; DNA: TGTGCCAGCAGCCGCGGATCTTACCCTGAAGCTTTCTTT
V: TRBV5-1; length: 20; size: NA; D: TRBD2; J: TRBJ2-3; CDR3: CASSLAIAGGVYSSTDTQYF; DNA: TGCGCCAGCAGCTTGGCCATTGCGGGAGGGGTTTATTCTAGCACAGATACGCAGTATTTT
V: TRBV28; length: 14; size: NA; D: NA; J: TRBJ1-2; CDR3: CASSLWDRSYGYTF; DNA: TGTGCCAGCAGTTTATGGGACAGAAGCTATGGCTACACCTTC
V: TRBV28; length: 14; size: NA; D: NA; J: TRBJ1-5; CDR3: CASTSPGTDQPQHF; DNA: TGTGCCAGCACCTCGCCGGGAACGGATCAGCCCCAGCATTTT
V: TRBV27; length: 13; size: NA; D: NA; J: TRBJ2-5; CDR3: CASRTAEWETQYF; DNA: TGTGCCAGCAGGACAGCCGAGTGGGAGACCCAGTACTTC
V: TRBV5-1; length: 14; size: NA; D: NA; J: TRBJ2-5; CDR3: CASSLGLAAETQYF; DNA: TGCGCCAGCAGCTTGGGGTTAGCGGCGGAGACCCAGTACTTC
V: TRBV7-2; length: 15; size: NA; D: NA; J: TRBJ2-3; CDR3: CASSLSGPKVRTQYF; DNA: TGTGCCAGCAGCTTGAGCGGGCCTAAAGTGAGAACGCAGTATTTT
V: TRBV7-6; length: 13; size: NA; D: NA; J: TRBJ1-1; CDR3: CASSPGLLTEAFF; DNA: TGTGCCAGCAGCCCGGGACTCCTCACTGAAGCTTTCTTT
V: TRBV6-5; length: 14; size: NA; D: NA; J: TRBJ1-2; CDR3: CASSYLQGSDGYTF; DNA: TGTGCCAGCAGTTATTTGCAGGGGAGCGATGGCTACACCTTC
V: TRBV4-1; length: 17; size: NA; D: TRBD2; J: TRBJ2-5; CDR3: CASSQLAGGLSEETQYF; DNA: TGCGCCAGCAGCCAGCTAGCGGGGGGACTCTCGGAAGAGACCCAGTACTTC
V: TRBV7-2; length: 15; size: NA; D: TRBD2; J: TRBJ2-2; CDR3: CASSLLLAGTGELFF; DNA: TGTGCCAGCAGCTTATTACTAGCGGGGACCGGGGAGCTGTTTTTT
V: TRBV28; length: 14; size: NA; D: NA; J: TRBJ1-1; CDR3: CASRSQGLNTEAFF; DNA: TGTGCCAGCAGATCTCAGGGTTTGAACACTGAAGCTTTCTTT
V: TRBV5-1; length: 15; size: NA; D: NA; J: TRBJ2-5; CDR3: CASSKFLQGQETQYF; DNA: TGCGCCAGCAGCAAGTTCTTACAGGGCCAAGAGACCCAGTACTTC
V: TRBV11-1; length: 16; size: NA; D: NA; J: TRBJ2-7; CDR3: CASSLDSGAKTYEQYF; DNA: TGTGCCAGCAGCTTAGACTCAGGGGCAAAAACCTACGAGCAGTACTTC
V: TRBV4-2; length: 18; size: NA; D: TRBD2; J: TRBJ2-5; CDR3: CASSQEPIERGGLETQYF; DNA: TGTGCCAGCAGCCAAGAGCCCATTGAGCGGGGGGGCTTAGAGACCCAGTACTTC
V: TRBV3-1/TRBV3-2; length: 14; size: NA; D: TRBD1; J: TRBJ1-2; CDR3: CASSQTGTDYGYTF; DNA: TGTGCCAGCAGCCAAACCGGGACAGACTATGGCTACACCTTC
V: TRBV6-4; length: 13; size: NA; D: NA; J: TRBJ1-5; CDR3: CASSLGGDQPQHF; DNA: TGTGCCAGCAGTCTGGGAGGAGATCAGCCCCAGCATTTT
V: TRBV3-1/TRBV3-2; length: 15; size: NA; D: TRBD1; J: TRBJ1-1; CDR3: CASRGTDRAYTEAFF; DNA: TGTGCCAGCAGGGGAACTGACAGGGCCTACACTGAAGCTTTCTTT
V: TRBV19; length: 15; size: NA; D: TRBD1; J: TRBJ1-4; CDR3: CASSRRQGGNEKLFF; DNA: TGTGCCAGTAGTAGAAGACAGGGTGGCAATGAAAAACTGTTTTTT
V: TRBV18; length: 14; size: NA; D: NA; J: TRBJ1-6; CDR3: CASSPPGYNSPLHF; DNA: TGTGCCAGCTCACCCCCAGGCTATAATTCACCCCTCCACTTT
V: TRBV2; length: 13; size: NA; D: NA; J: TRBJ1-1; CDR3: CASSEEGGTEAFF; DNA: TGTGCCAGCAGTGAAGAAGGGGGCACTGAAGCTTTCTTT
V: TRBV28; length: 13; size: NA; D: NA; J: TRBJ1-2; CDR3: CASSSVPNYGYTF; DNA: TGTGCCAGCAGTAGCGTTCCGAACTATGGCTACACCTTC
V: TRBV5-1; length: 13; size: NA; D: NA; J: TRBJ2-2; CDR3: CASSIVNTGELFF; DNA: TGCGCCAGCAGCATAGTTAACACCGGGGAGCTGTTTTTT
V: TRBV4-1; length: 17; size: NA; D: TRBD1; J: TRBJ1-5; CDR3: CASSSASTGINNQPQHF; DNA: TGCGCCAGCAGTTCTGCTTCGACAGGGATCAACAATCAGCCCCAGCATTTT
V: TRBV18; length: 16; size: NA; D: NA; J: TRBJ1-2; CDR3: CASSSTAADLNYGYTF; DNA: TGTGCCAGCTCCTCGACCGCTGCGGATCTTAACTATGGCTACACCTTC
V: TRBV5-4; length: 15; size: NA; D: TRBD1; J: TRBJ1-1; CDR3: CASSPSPGGNTEAFF; DNA: TGTGCCAGCAGCCCCTCCCCAGGGGGAAACACTGAAGCTTTCTTT
V: TRBV5-1; length: 14; size: NA; D: NA; J: TRBJ2-2; CDR3: CASSFQGPPGELFF; DNA: TGCGCCAGCAGCTTCCAGGGGCCACCCGGGGAGCTGTTTTTT
V: TRBV19; length: 16; size: NA; D: NA; J: TRBJ1-5; CDR3: CASSISLLGGNQPQHF; DNA: TGTGCCAGTAGTATCTCCCTACTTGGGGGGAATCAGCCCCAGCATTTT
V: TRBV18; length: 13; size: NA; D: NA; J: TRBJ1-2; CDR3: CASSPDIPYGYTF; DNA: TGTGCCAGCTCACCAGACATACCCTATGGCTACACCTTC
V: TRBV5-1; length: 13; size: NA; D: NA; J: TRBJ1-1; CDR3: CASSGGGNTEAFF; DNA: TGCGCCAGCAGCGGGGGAGGGAACACTGAAGCTTTCTTT
V: TRBV25-1; length: 16; size: NA; D: TRBD1; J: TRBJ1-4; CDR3: CASSDPGQGVGEKLFF; DNA: TGTGCCAGCAGTGACCCAGGACAGGGAGTCGGTGAAAAACTGTTTTTT
V: TRBV15; length: 18; size: NA; D: TRBD2; J: TRBJ2-1; CDR3: CATSRDPGGSSSYNEQFF; DNA: TGTGCCACCAGCAGAGATCCGGGGGGATCGTCTTCCTACAATGAGCAGTTCTTC
V: TRBV3-1/TRBV3-2; length: 12; size: NA; D: NA; J: TRBJ1-3; CDR3: CASTTTGNTIYF; DNA: TGTGCCAGCACGACAACTGGAAACACCATATATTTT
V: TRBV7-3; length: 13; size: NA; D: NA; J: TRBJ2-1; CDR3: CASSLGADNEQFF; DNA: TGTGCCAGCAGCTTGGGTGCGGACAATGAGCAGTTCTTC
V: TRBV2; length: 16; size: NA; D: TRBD2; J: TRBJ2-3; CDR3: CASRGDWGGMTDTQYF; DNA: TGTGCCAGCAGGGGAGACTGGGGGGGGATGACAGATACGCAGTATTTT
V: TRBV28; length: 13; size: NA; D: TRBD1; J: TRBJ1-5; CDR3: CAVQGGINQPQHF; DNA: TGTGCCGTTCAGGGGGGAATCAATCAGCCCCAGCATTTT
V: TRBV18; length: 13; size: NA; D: NA; J: TRBJ1-2; CDR3: CASSPASGHRELF; DNA: TGTGCCAGCTCACCAGCGTCAGGCCATAGAGAACTCTTC
V: TRBV28; length: 13; size: few; D: NA; J: TRBJ1-6; CDR3: CASRQSWNSPLHF; DNA: TGTGCCAGTAGACAGTCATGGAATTCACCCCTCCACTTT
V: TRBV5-1; length: 15; size: NA; D: TRBD1; J: TRBJ1-6; CDR3: CASSLSGTGYSPLHF; DNA: TGCGCCAGCAGCTTGAGCGGGACAGGGTACTCACCCCTCCACTTT